The clone carrying this T cell receptor beta chain was observed a single time. Antigen: not known. This CDR3 is also generated by other DNA sequences in the sample. The data belong to a study of T cell responses to AZD1222 COVID-19 vaccine. Study context: Pooled in the analysis were second doses at about 4 or about 12 weeks.

CDR1 is KGHSH and CDR2 is LQKENI in the germline V gene. V was shortened by 3 bases and J by 0 bases, with 6 bases between the two germline ends. The CDR3 has 14 amino acids. Only in-frame clones appear in the TCRdb table, and some are missing; sequencing was by immunoSEQ multiplex PCR. This sample has around 130,000 clones, with less than 95% found just once. Study-wide findings and caveats: Unmutated variant regions reportedly attract nearly half of all spike-specific TCRs. Females made up more of the donors, who were largely white British, and clonal diversity may have come out too low.

This chain connects TRBV18 to TRBJ1-3, with D possibly matching TRBD1 (5 bases). The starting material was peripheral blood, obtained on day 0 of AZD1222 vaccination. The sequence came from an adult in good health. The DNA for the CDR3 is TGTGCCAGCTCACCGCAGGGCTCTGGAAACACCATATATTTT. As protein: CASSPQGSGNTIYF. Using reference TRBV18 and TRBJ1-3 for the parts outside the CDR3, the full variable domain is NAGVMQNPRHLVRRRGQEARLRCSPMKGHSHVYWYRQLPEEGLKFMVYLQKENIIDESGMPKERFSAEFPKEGPSILRIQQVVRGDSAAYFCASSPQGSGNTIYFGEGSWLTVV.